This TCR beta chain was observed in a study of blood T cell repertoires in COVID-19. The wider study: The United States, Italy and Spain provided the acute and convalescent COVID-19 samples. T cells, B-cell-depleted T cells, or PBMCs provided the cDNA or gDNA that served as material.

The CDR3 length is 15 residues. Trimming removed 5 bases from V and 2 bases from J, with 13 bases in between. Germline assignment: CDR1 MNHNY and CDR2 SVGAGI (reference sequence). Original processing notes: Estimates of nucleated cell counts were drawn from the amplification of reference gene primers. Assay used: immunoSEQ multiplex PCR; TCRdb lists only in-frame clones, some missing. Clone size and V and J calls were adopted from that table, with D and trimming inferred from the DNA. Among 75,000 to 90,000 clones listed, about 93% were seen once. The chain combines TRBV6-6 with TRBJ1-5, with a tentative D call TRBD1 (5 bases). The sequenced sample consisted of peripheral blood. This clonotype was sampled from a human donor in a cohort sampled during active COVID-19. The CDR3 bases are TGTGCCAGCAGTAAGCAGGGTTTCCGCAATCAGCCCCAGCATTTT. This encodes CASSKQGFRNQPQHF.